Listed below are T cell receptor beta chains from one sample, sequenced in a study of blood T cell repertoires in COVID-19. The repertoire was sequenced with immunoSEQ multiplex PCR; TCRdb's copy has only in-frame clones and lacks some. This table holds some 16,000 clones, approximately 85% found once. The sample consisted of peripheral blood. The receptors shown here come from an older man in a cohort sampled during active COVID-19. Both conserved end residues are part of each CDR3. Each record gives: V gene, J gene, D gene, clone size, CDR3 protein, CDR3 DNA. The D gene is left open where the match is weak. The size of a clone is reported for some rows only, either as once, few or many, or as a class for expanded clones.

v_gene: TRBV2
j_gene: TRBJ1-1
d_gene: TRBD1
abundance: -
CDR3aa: CASSGGGQVSMNTEAFF
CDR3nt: TGTGCCAGCAGTGGAGGCGGACAGGTTTCCATGAACACTGAAGCTTTCTTT

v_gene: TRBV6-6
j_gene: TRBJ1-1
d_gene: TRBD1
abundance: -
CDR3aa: CASSPTGQGAEAFF
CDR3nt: TGTGCCAGCAGTCCCACGGGACAGGGCGCTGAAGCTTTCTTT

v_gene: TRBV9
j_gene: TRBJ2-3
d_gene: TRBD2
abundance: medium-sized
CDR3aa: CASKPAGGYTDTQYF
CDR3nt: TGTGCCAGCAAACCAGCGGGAGGTTACACAGATACGCAGTATTTT

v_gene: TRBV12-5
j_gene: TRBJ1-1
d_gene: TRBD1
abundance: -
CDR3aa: CASGLGNQGVAEAFF
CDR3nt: TGTGCTAGTGGTTTGGGGAACCAGGGGGTAGCTGAAGCTTTCTTT

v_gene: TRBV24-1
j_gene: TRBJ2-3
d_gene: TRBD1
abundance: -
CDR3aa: CATSGDRGGIRTDTQYF
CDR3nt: TGTGCCACCAGTGGGGACAGGGGCGGGATTCGGACAGATACGCAGTATTTT

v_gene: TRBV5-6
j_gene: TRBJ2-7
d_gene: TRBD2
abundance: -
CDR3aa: CASSSEGGIYEQYF
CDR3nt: TGTGCCAGCAGCTCGGAGGGAGGGATCTACGAGCAGTACTTC

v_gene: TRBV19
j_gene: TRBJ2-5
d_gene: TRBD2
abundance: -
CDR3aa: CASRPGLAWETQYF
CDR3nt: TGTGCCAGTAGGCCTGGACTAGCTTGGGAGACCCAGTACTTC

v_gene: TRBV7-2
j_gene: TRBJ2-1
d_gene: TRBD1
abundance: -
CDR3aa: CASSRGQGTYNEQFF
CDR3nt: TGTGCCAGCAGTAGGGGACAGGGGACCTACAATGAGCAGTTCTTC

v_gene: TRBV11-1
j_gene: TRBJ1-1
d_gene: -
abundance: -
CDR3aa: CASSLWGATMSTEAFF
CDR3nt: TGTGCCAGCAGCTTATGGGGAGCAACGATGAGCACTGAAGCTTTCTTT

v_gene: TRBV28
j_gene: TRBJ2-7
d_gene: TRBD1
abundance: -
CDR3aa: CASSRDRRTYEQYF
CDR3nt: TGTGCCAGCAGTCGGGACAGGAGGACCTACGAGCAGTACTTC

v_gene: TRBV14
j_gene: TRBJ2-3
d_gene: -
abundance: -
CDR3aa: CASSQGRHTDTQYF
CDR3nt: TGTGCCAGCAGCCAGGGCAGACACACAGATACGCAGTATTTT

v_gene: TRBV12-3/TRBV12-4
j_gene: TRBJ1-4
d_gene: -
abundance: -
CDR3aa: CASSFQGEEKLFF
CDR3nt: TGTGCCAGCAGTTTCCAGGGCGAGGAAAAACTGTTTTTT

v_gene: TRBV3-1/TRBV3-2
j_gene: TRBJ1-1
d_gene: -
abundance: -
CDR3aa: CASSQEYTGAGGEAFF
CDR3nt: TGTGCCAGCAGCCAAGAGTATACGGGAGCCGGGGGTGAAGCTTTCTTT

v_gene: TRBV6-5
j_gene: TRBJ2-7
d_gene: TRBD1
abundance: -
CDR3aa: CASSYSTGGVYEQYF
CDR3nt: TGTGCCAGCAGTTACTCGACAGGGGGTGTCTACGAGCAGTACTTC

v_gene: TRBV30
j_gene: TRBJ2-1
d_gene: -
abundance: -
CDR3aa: CAWSPASPRQQFF
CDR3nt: TGTGCCTGGAGCCCGGCTAGCCCCAGACAGCAGTTCTTC

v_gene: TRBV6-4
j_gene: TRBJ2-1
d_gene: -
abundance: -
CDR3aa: CASSEDRLSYNEQFF
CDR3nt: TGTGCCAGCAGTGAAGACAGGTTATCCTACAATGAGCAGTTCTTC

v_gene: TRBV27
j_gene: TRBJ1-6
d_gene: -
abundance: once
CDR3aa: CASSLVDSPLHF
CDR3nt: TGTGCCAGCAGTTTAGTAGATTCACCCCTCCACTTT

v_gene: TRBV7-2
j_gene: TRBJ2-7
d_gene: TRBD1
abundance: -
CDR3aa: CASSLLLVRGYEQYF
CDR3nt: TGTGCCAGCAGCTTACTCCTAGTCAGGGGGTACGAGCAGTACTTC

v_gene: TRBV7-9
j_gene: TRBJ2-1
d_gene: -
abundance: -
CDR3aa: CASSADRYNEQFF
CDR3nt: TGTGCCAGCAGCGCTGACAGATACAATGAGCAGTTCTTC

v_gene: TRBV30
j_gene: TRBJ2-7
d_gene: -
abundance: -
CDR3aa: CAWSVQGYEQYF
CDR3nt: TGTGCCTGGAGTGTACAGGGCTACGAGCAGTACTTC

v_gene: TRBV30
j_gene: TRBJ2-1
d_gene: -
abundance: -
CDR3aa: CAWSVRGSEQFF
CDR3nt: TGTGCCTGGAGTGTAAGGGGGAGTGAGCAGTTCTTC

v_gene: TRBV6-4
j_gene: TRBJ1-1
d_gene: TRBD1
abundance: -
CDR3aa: CASSDQPTGATEAFF
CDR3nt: TGTGCCAGCAGTGACCAACCGACAGGGGCCACTGAAGCTTTCTTT

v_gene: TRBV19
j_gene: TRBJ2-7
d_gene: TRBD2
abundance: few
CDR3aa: CASGNPGLAGGIYEQYF
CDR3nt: TGTGCCAGTGGTAATCCGGGACTAGCGGGAGGGATCTACGAGCAGTACTTC

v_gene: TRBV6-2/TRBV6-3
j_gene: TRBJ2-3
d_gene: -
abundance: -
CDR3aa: CASSPTLPLAPVQYF
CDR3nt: TGTGCCAGCAGTCCAACCCTCCCACTAGCCCCAGTGCAGTATTTT

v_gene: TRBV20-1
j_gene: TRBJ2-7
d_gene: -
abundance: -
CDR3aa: CSASGGRQDYEQYF
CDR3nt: TGCAGTGCTAGTGGTGGGAGACAAGACTACGAGCAGTACTTC

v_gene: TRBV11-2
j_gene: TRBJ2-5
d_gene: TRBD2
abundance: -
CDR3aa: CASSLDLAAAAQETQYF
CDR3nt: TGTGCCAGCAGCTTAGATCTAGCGGCGGCGGCCCAAGAGACCCAGTACTTC

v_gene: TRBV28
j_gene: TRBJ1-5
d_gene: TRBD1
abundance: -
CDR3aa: CASIPTGGGNQPQHF
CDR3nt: TGTGCCAGCATCCCGACAGGGGGCGGCAATCAGCCCCAGCATTTT

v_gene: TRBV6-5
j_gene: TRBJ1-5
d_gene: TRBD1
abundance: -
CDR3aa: CASSLQGNSNQPQHF
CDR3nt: TGTGCCAGCAGCTTACAGGGGAATAGCAATCAGCCCCAGCATTTT

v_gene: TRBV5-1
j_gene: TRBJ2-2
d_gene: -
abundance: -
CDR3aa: CASSVQGTGELFF
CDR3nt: TGCGCCAGCAGCGTACAGGGCACCGGGGAGCTGTTTTTT

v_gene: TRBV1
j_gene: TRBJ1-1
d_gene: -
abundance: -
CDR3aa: CTSSQDRAGAGAEAFF
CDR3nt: TGCACCAGCAGCCAAGATCGGGCAGGGGCGGGCGCTGAAGCTTTCTTT

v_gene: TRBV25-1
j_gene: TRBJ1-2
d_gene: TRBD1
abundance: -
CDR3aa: CASRGQAEGYTF
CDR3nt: TGTGCCAGCAGGGGACAGGCGGAAGGCTACACCTTC

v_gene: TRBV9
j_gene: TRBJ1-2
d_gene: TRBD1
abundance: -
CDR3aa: CASSVYQGANYGYTF
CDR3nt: TGTGCCAGCAGCGTTTACCAGGGGGCGAACTATGGCTACACCTTC

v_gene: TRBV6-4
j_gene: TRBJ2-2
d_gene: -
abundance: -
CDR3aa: CASKSQGGGELFF
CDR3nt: TGTGCCAGCAAGTCCCAGGGAGGCGGGGAGCTGTTTTTT

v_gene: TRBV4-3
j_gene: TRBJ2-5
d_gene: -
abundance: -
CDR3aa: CASSPDTGKETQYF
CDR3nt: TGCGCCAGCAGCCCCGATACAGGGAAAGAGACCCAGTACTTC

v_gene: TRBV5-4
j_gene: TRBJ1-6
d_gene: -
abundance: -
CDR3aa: CASSPGLSGNSPLHF
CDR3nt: TGTGCCAGCAGCCCCGGGTTAAGCGGGAATTCACCCCTCCACTTT

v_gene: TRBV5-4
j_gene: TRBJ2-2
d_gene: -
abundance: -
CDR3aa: CASSLPSLGLGELFF
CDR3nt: TGTGCCAGCAGCTTGCCTAGCCTGGGGTTGGGGGAGCTGTTTTTT

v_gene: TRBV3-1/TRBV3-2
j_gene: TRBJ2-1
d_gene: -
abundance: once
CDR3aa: CASSQEPKEEQFF
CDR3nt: TGTGCCAGCAGCCAAGAGCCTAAGGAGGAGCAGTTCTTC

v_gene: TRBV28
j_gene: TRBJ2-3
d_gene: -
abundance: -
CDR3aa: CASSPTRSTDTQYF
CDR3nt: TGTGCCAGCAGTCCAACTAGGAGCACAGATACGCAGTATTTT

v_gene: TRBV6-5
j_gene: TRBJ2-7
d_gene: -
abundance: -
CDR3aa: CASRTSYEQYF
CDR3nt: TGTGCCAGCAGAACTTCCTACGAGCAGTACTTC

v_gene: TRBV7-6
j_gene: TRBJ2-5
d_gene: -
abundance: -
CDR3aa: CASSLGGQETQYF
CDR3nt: TGTGCCAGCAGCTTGGGGGGACAAGAGACCCAGTACTTC

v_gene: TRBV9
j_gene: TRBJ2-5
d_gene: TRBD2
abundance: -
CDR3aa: CASSVTGRVQETQYF
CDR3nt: TGTGCCAGCAGCGTAACGGGGAGGGTCCAAGAGACCCAGTACTTC

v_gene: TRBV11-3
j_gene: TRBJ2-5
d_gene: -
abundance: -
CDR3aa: CASSWDNQETQYF
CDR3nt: TGTGCCAGCAGCTGGGACAATCAAGAGACCCAGTACTTC

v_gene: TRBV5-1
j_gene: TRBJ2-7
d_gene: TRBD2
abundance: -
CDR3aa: CASSLAYFSGGSYEQYF
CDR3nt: TGCGCCAGCAGCTTGGCCTATTTCTCGGGGGGCTCCTACGAGCAGTACTTC

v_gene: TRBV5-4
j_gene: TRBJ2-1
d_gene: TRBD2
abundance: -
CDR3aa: CASSMGGGLAGSSYNEQFF
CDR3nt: TGTGCCAGCAGCATGGGGGGAGGACTAGCGGGAAGTTCCTACAATGAGCAGTTCTTC

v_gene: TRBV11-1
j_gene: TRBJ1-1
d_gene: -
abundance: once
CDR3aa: CASRQTGTWGNTEAFF
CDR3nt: TGTGCCAGCAGACAAACAGGTACGTGGGGAAACACTGAAGCTTTCTTT

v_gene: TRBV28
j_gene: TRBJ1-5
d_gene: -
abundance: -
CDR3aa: CASILSGGASQPQHF
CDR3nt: TGTGCCAGCATCCTATCGGGGGGGGCAAGTCAGCCCCAGCATTTT

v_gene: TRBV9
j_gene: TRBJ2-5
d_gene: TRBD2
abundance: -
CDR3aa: CASSVVLAGKGTQYF
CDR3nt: TGTGCCAGCAGCGTAGTCCTAGCGGGGAAGGGGACCCAGTACTTC

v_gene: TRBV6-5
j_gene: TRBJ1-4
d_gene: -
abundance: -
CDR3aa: CASSSQGIANEKLFF
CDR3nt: TGTGCCAGCAGTTCCCAGGGAATCGCTAATGAAAAACTGTTTTTT

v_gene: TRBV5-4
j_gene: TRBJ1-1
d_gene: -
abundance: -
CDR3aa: CASRQQNTEAFF
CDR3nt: TGTGCCAGCAGACAACAGAACACTGAAGCTTTCTTT

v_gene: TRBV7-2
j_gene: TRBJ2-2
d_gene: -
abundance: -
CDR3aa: CASSPQHFGQKKNTGELFF
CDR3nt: TGTGCCAGCAGCCCACAGCACTTCGGACAGAAAAAGAACACCGGGGAGCTGTTTTTT

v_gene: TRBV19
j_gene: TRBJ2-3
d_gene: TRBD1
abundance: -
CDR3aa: CASSRGTGATDTQYF
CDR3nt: TGTGCCAGTAGCCGGGGGACAGGGGCCACAGATACGCAGTATTTT

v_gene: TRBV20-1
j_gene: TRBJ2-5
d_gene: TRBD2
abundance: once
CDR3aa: CSTGGQETQYF
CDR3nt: TGCAGTACGGGAGGGCAAGAGACCCAGTACTTC

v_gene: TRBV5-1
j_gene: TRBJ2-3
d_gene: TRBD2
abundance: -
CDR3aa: CASSPGTSGSTDTQYF
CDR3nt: TGCGCCAGCAGCCCCGGGACTAGCGGGAGCACAGATACGCAGTATTTT

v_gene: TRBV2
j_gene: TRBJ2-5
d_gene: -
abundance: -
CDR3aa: CASSRSKQETQYF
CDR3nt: TGTGCCAGCAGTCGGAGTAAACAAGAGACCCAGTACTTC